The table lists the clone carrying this T cell receptor beta chain with a count of one. The sample comes from a study of Ad26.COV2.S vaccination and SARS-CoV-2 variants. Only in-frame clones appear in the TCRdb table, and some are missing; sequencing was by immunoSEQ multiplex PCR. The sample lists about 400,000 clones; approximately 91% were seen once. Sample treatment: around 19 received Ad26.COV2.S at low or high dose, single or two shots; roughly five received placebo; per-sample allocation not given. Day 63 after the first injection of vaccine or placebo was the sampling time. This CDR3 is 16 amino acids long. Germline V lookup: CDR1 SGHTA, CDR2 FQGNSA. The V segment lost 5 bases and the J segment 4 bases; nucleotides outside the gene matches: 13.

Sequenced material: peripheral blood, taken in a trial of Ad26.COV2.S vaccine versus placebo. The clonotype comes from a person between 18 and 59 years old who received the Ad26.COV2.S COVID-19 vaccine or a placebo. This sequence joins TRBV7-2 and TRBJ1-1, with 7 nucleotides matching TRBD1. In nucleotides, the CDR3 is TGTGCCAGCAGCCCAGGGGGAGGGTGGTTGGGCACTGAAGCTTTCTTT. This sequence encodes CASSPGGGWLGTEAFF. The full variable domain, completed using reference TRBV7-2 and TRBJ1-1, is GAGVSQSPSNKVTEKGKDVELRCDPISGHTALYWYRQSLGQGLEFLIYFQGNSAPDKSGLPSDRFSAERTGGSVSTLTIQRTQQEDSAVYLCASSPGGGWLGTEAFFGQGTRLTVV.